These 9 T cell receptor beta chains were sequenced from one sample in a study of OX40 agonist ivuxolimab in advanced cancers. Clones were read by immunoSEQ multiplex PCR, and TCRdb kept only the in-frame ones, dropping some. The sample has more than 85,000 clones, roughly nine tenths seen once; the top ten hold 0.27%. The input for sequencing was CD4+ or CD8+ T cells sorted from blood, taken in a trial of the OX40 agonist ivuxolimab. The receptors were sampled from an adult with an advanced solid tumor such as melanoma, head and neck, liver or kidney cancer.

The rearrangement links TRBV7-3 to TRBJ2-2; TRBD1 agrees at 8 bases. This CDR3 is built from 14 residues. With 4 bases clipped from V and 5 bases from J, the junction kept 3 bases outside the gene matches. The germline V gene encodes CDR1 SGHTA and CDR2 FQGTGA. The CDR3 DNA is TGTGCCAGCAGCTCCCAGGGGGCGACCGGGGAGCTGTTTTTT. Translation: CASSSQGATGELFF.

The CDR3 is CASSQVERENTQYF. CDR3 bases: TGTGCCAGCAGCCAAGTTGAACGGGAGAATACGCAGTATTTT. The gene calls are TRBV4-2 and TRBJ2-3; D possibly corresponds to TRBD2 (6 bases). Trimming removed 1 base from V and 7 bases from J, with 12 bases in between. Germline assignment: CDR1 LGHNA and CDR2 YNFKEQ. This CDR3 region has 14 residues.

As regards this clone: The sample contains more than one DNA sequence encoding this CDR3. The chain links TRBV27 to TRBJ1-1, with TRBD1 as a possible D gene (6 bases). V lost 6 bases, J lost 5 bases, and 10 bases lay in between. The CDR3 totals 12 residues. Germline V gene data show CDR1 as MNHEY and CDR2 as SMNVEV (reference sequence). The CDR3 loop is CASSLRGTEAFF. CDR3 DNA: TGTGCCAGCAGCTTGAGGGGGACTGAAGCTTTCTTT.

V and J are TRBV6-5 and TRBJ1-1; TRBD1 agrees at 10 bases. The CDR3 length is 13 residues. Trimming took 6 bases from V and 9 from J; bases not matched to a gene: 7. Germline CDR1 reads MNHEY; CDR2 reads SVGAGI. The CDR3 DNA reads TGTGCCAGCAGCCCCACGACAGGGGGCAAAGCTTTCTTT. This translates into CASSPTTGGKAFF.

The chain links TRBV7-2 to TRBJ2-7; TRBD2 agrees at 9 bases. Per the germline V gene, CDR1 is SGHTA and CDR2 is FQGNSA. The V segment lost 0 bases and the J segment 1 base; nucleotides outside the gene matches: 13. The CDR3 loop spans 19 amino acids. The CDR3: CASSLAVSGSPLRSYEQYF. The CDR3 bases are TGTGCCAGCAGCTTAGCCGTTAGCGGGAGTCCATTAAGGTCCTACGAGCAGTACTTC.

The genes are TRBV6-5 and TRBJ2-5; TRBD2 is a possible D gene (6 bases). Germline assignment: CDR1 MNHEY and CDR2 SVGAGI. The CDR3 is 15 residues long. The V gene lost 2 bases and the J gene lost 5 bases, with 15 bases spanning the gap. The CDR3 DNA follows: TGTGCCAGCAGTTACATGGCAGGGCGGGGCGAGACCCAGTACTTC. It translates to CASSYMAGRGETQYF.

V gene TRBV27 combines with J gene TRBJ1-5; 9 bases line up with TRBD1. The CDR3 totals 17 residues. Germline V lookup: CDR1 MNHEY, CDR2 SMNVEV (reference sequence). V trimming: 6 bases; J trimming: 2 bases; junction bases outside the gene matches: 11. The CDR3 sequence: CASSRTGAPAGNQPQHF. CDR3 nucleotides: TGTGCCAGCAGCCGGACAGGGGCCCCCGCGGGCAATCAGCCCCAGCATTTT.

J is TRBJ2-1 and V is TRBV11-1; no reliable D call. Trimming pared 5 bases from V and 9 bases from J, leaving 8 bases between. Germline V CDR1 and CDR2: SGHAT, FQDESV (reference sequence). The length of the CDR3 is 11 residues. This CDR3 reads CASSRSVEQFF. In DNA, the CDR3 is TGTGCCAGCAGCCGGAGCGTTGAGCAGTTCTTC.

The J gene is TRBJ2-2, the V gene TRBV30; D may be TRBD1 or TRBD2 (5 bases each). The germline gives CDR1 GTSNPN, CDR2 SVGIG (reference sequence). V was shortened by 3 bases and J by 7 bases, with 12 bases between the two germline ends. CDR3 length: 13 amino acids. The CDR3 loop is CAWRGPIIGELFF. As DNA, the CDR3 is TGTGCCTGGAGGGGACCTATTATCGGGGAGCTGTTTTTT.